Sequencing of this T cell receptor (beta chain) was carried out in a study of blood T cell repertoires in COVID-19. Turning to the study itself: Sample material is recorded as cDNA or gDNA derived from T cells, B-cell-depleted T cells, or PBMCs.

Measured with immunoSEQ multiplex PCR; TCRdb has only the in-frame clones, and not every one. The data show 300,000 to 350,000 clones, with around 92% seen just once and roughly a tenth held by the top ten. V dropped 4 bases and J dropped 2; count of bases not matched to a gene: 4. CDR1 SGHRS and CDR2 YFSETQ come from the germline V gene. The CDR3 runs to 15 residues. The chain employs TRBV5-1 and TRBJ2-1; 9 nucleotides line up with TRBD2. Sequencing was done on a sample of PBMCs or T cells enriched from blood (not recorded which). This sequence originates from a woman aged 30 to 39 who had recovered from COVID-19. The CDR3 loop reads CASSLRLAAYNEQFF. The CDR3 coding sequence is TGCGCCAGCAGCCTAAGACTAGCGGCCTACAATGAGCAGTTCTTC.